The rows below give T cell receptor beta chains drawn from one sample of a study of regulatory T cells in long-lasting Graves disease. TCRdb reanalysed the multiplex PCR reads using MiXCR and keeps one entry per CDR3 protein. This repertoire shows 420,000 or so distinct CDR3 sequences, about 17% found once; its top ten account for around a quarter. Another study also made use of these data, one on T cells in Graves' hyperthyroidism and ophthalmopathy.

This sample comprised peripheral blood mononuclear cells (PBMCs), obtained at new diagnosis, from a patient treated with antithyroid drugs. These receptor sequences come from a woman aged 18-30 years with Graves disease. CDR3s include the opening cysteine and the closing phenylalanine or tryptophan. Each record gives: clone size, V gene, J gene, D gene, CDR3 protein, CDR3 DNA. The D gene is left open where the match is weak. A clone size is listed for some rows: how often the clone was seen (once, few, many), or a class if it is expanded.

size: many; V: TRBV20-1; J: TRBJ2-1; D: .; CDR3: CSTGPSYNEQFF; DNA: TGCAGCACGGGCCCCTCCTACAATGAGCAGTTCTTC
size: many; V: TRBV28; J: TRBJ2-6; D: .; CDR3: CASSTHRGGGANVLTF; DNA: TGTGCCAGCAGTACCCACAGGGGAGGTGGGGCCAACGTCCTGACTTTC
size: many; V: TRBV7-7; J: TRBJ2-3; D: TRBD2; CDR3: CASSRMGGSTDTQYF; DNA: TGTGCTAGCAGCCGGATGGGGGGGAGCACAGATACGCAGTATTTT
size: many; V: TRBV20-1; J: TRBJ2-5; D: .; CDR3: CSAPGDWTEPGETQYF; DNA: TGCAGTGCTCCAGGGGATTGGACGGAGCCGGGAGAGACCCAGTACTTC
size: few; V: TRBV28; J: TRBJ1-6; D: .; CDR3: CASSRKALNSPLHF; DNA: TGTGCCAGCAGTAGGAAGGCCCTTAATTCACCCCTCCACTTT
size: once; V: TRBV12-3/TRBV12-4; J: TRBJ2-3; D: TRBD1; CDR3: CASSWDRISTDTQYF; DNA: TGTGCCAGCAGCTGGGACAGGATTAGCACAGATACGCAGTATTTT
size: .; V: TRBV30; J: TRBJ1-1; D: TRBD1; CDR3: CAWGKTGATEAFF; DNA: TGTGCCTGGGGGAAGACAGGGGCAACTGAAGCTTTCTTT
size: many; V: TRBV7-2; J: TRBJ2-3; D: .; CDR3: CASSLEVGTLSTDTQYF; DNA: TGTGCCAGCAGCCTCGAGGTTGGGACGTTGAGCACAGATACGCAGTATTTT
size: many; V: TRBV30; J: TRBJ2-1; D: TRBD2; CDR3: CAWSRSGRGDEQFF; DNA: TGTGCCTGGAGTAGAAGCGGGAGAGGCGATGAGCAGTTCTTC
size: .; V: TRBV2; J: TRBJ2-3; D: TRBD2; CDR3: CASRGGAGGVDTQYF; DNA: TGTGCCAGCAGGGGAGGAGCGGGAGGAGTAGATACGCAGTATTTT
size: many; V: TRBV18; J: TRBJ2-2; D: TRBD2; CDR3: CASLRTSSDTGELFF; DNA: TGTGCCAGCTTACGGACTAGCTCCGACACCGGGGAGCTGTTTTTT
size: many; V: TRBV28; J: TRBJ1-2; D: TRBD1; CDR3: CASSPAGTDYGYTF; DNA: TGTGCCAGCAGCCCCGCCGGGACAGACTATGGCTACACCTTC
size: many; V: TRBV10-2; J: TRBJ1-1; D: TRBD1; CDR3: CASSERQGPNTEAFF; DNA: TGCGCCAGCAGTGAGCGACAGGGGCCCAACACTGAAGCTTTCTTT
size: many; V: TRBV5-1; J: TRBJ2-7; D: .; CDR3: CASSRDTGSYEQYF; DNA: TGCGCCAGCAGTCGGGACACCGGCTCCTACGAGCAGTACTTC
size: many; V: TRBV5-1; J: TRBJ2-1; D: .; CDR3: CASSSPLAFYNEQFF; DNA: TGCGCCAGCAGTTCCCCATTAGCATTTTACAATGAGCAGTTCTTC
size: many; V: TRBV6-2/TRBV6-3; J: TRBJ1-1; D: .; CDR3: CASSYGGMNTEAFF; DNA: TGTGCCAGCAGTTACGGGGGAATGAACACTGAAGCTTTCTTT
size: .; V: TRBV15; J: TRBJ2-7; D: .; CDR3: CATSRTGKEQYF; DNA: TGTGCCACCAGCAGAACCGGGAAGGAGCAGTACTTC
size: .; V: TRBV7-9; J: TRBJ2-7; D: TRBD1; CDR3: CASSGKGQGRHEQYF; DNA: TGTGCCAGCAGCGGCAAGGGACAGGGGAGGCACGAGCAGTACTTC
size: few; V: TRBV4-1; J: TRBJ1-2; D: .; CDR3: CASSLLDRTYGYTF; DNA: TGCGCCAGCAGCCTATTGGACAGAACCTATGGCTACACCTTC
size: .; V: TRBV7-2; J: TRBJ2-5; D: .; CDR3: CASSFPVRGLFEETQYF; DNA: TGTGCCAGCAGCTTCCCTGTACGAGGTCTTTTTGAAGAGACCCAGTACTTC
size: .; V: TRBV27; J: TRBJ2-7; D: .; CDR3: CASSPHETKRNEQYF; DNA: TGTGCCAGCAGTCCCCATGAAACAAAACGCAACGAGCAGTACTTC
size: .; V: TRBV27; J: TRBJ2-1; D: TRBD2; CDR3: CASSPSVAGDNEQFF; DNA: TGTGCCAGCAGCCCGAGTGTAGCGGGAGACAATGAGCAGTTCTTC
size: many; V: TRBV28; J: TRBJ1-1; D: TRBD1; CDR3: CASSRGQGARSTEAFF; DNA: TGTGCCAGCAGTAGGGGACAGGGGGCGCGGTCTACTGAAGCTTTCTTT
size: few; V: TRBV7-9; J: TRBJ2-2; D: .; CDR3: CASRTDRSTGELFF; DNA: TGTGCCAGCAGAACTGACAGATCCACCGGGGAGCTGTTTTTT
size: many; V: TRBV7-9; J: TRBJ2-3; D: .; CDR3: CASNSRPGEFTDTQYF; DNA: TGTGCCAGCAACTCACGGCCCGGGGAGTTCACAGATACGCAGTATTTT
size: many; V: TRBV28; J: TRBJ1-4; D: .; CDR3: CASSSPSRQGEKLFF; DNA: TGTGCCAGCAGTAGCCCCAGCCGCCAAGGAGAAAAACTGTTTTTT
size: many; V: TRBV29-1; J: TRBJ2-1; D: .; CDR3: CSVAFNEQFF; DNA: TGCAGCGTTGCATTTAATGAGCAGTTCTTC
size: few; V: TRBV6-5; J: TRBJ2-3; D: .; CDR3: CASSYGSSAGTDTQYF; DNA: TGTGCCAGCAGTTACGGCTCGAGTGCGGGCACAGATACGCAGTATTTT
size: many; V: TRBV27; J: TRBJ2-1; D: TRBD1; CDR3: CASSFGTGTMTQFF; DNA: TGTGCCAGCAGTTTTGGGACAGGAACAATGACGCAGTTCTTC
size: .; V: TRBV14; J: TRBJ2-3; D: .; CDR3: CASSQIGAKDTQYF; DNA: TGTGCCAGCAGCCAAATCGGAGCGAAAGATACGCAGTATTTT
size: many; V: TRBV11-1; J: TRBJ1-1; D: TRBD1; CDR3: CASSDRANTEAFF; DNA: TGTGCCAGCAGCGACAGGGCGAACACTGAAGCTTTCTTT
size: many; V: TRBV14; J: TRBJ2-7; D: .; CDR3: CASSGGLPRYEQYF; DNA: TGTGCCAGCAGCGGGGGACTGCCACGCTACGAGCAGTACTTC
size: many; V: TRBV28; J: TRBJ2-7; D: TRBD2; CDR3: CASGGPGGGYEQYF; DNA: TGTGCCAGCGGGGGGCCGGGAGGGGGCTACGAGCAGTACTTC
size: few; V: TRBV5-1; J: TRBJ2-5; D: TRBD2; CDR3: CASTLAVPGGTQYF; DNA: TGCGCCAGCACCCTAGCGGTCCCAGGAGGGACCCAGTACTTC
size: .; V: TRBV10-3; J: TRBJ2-7; D: .; CDR3: CAIAEGDEQYF; DNA: TGTGCCATCGCAGAGGGGGACGAGCAGTACTTC
size: many; V: TRBV11-2; J: TRBJ2-1; D: TRBD2; CDR3: CASSLSTSGHYNEQFF; DNA: TGTGCCAGCAGCTTATCTACTAGCGGGCACTACAATGAGCAGTTCTTC
size: .; V: TRBV5-5; J: TRBJ2-7; D: TRBD1; CDR3: CASSKGQGATYEQYF; DNA: TGTGCCAGCAGCAAGGGACAGGGGGCAACCTACGAGCAGTACTTC
size: .; V: TRBV28; J: TRBJ2-1; D: TRBD2; CDR3: CASGGVGSYNEQFF; DNA: TGTGCCAGCGGGGGGGTGGGCTCCTACAATGAGCAGTTCTTC
size: many; V: TRBV30; J: TRBJ1-2; D: TRBD1; CDR3: CAWRTDRGSGYTF; DNA: TGTGCCTGGAGAACAGACAGGGGAAGTGGCTACACCTTC
size: .; V: TRBV4-1; J: TRBJ1-6; D: TRBD1; CDR3: CASSQEGQGRYSPLHF; DNA: TGCGCCAGCAGCCAGGAGGGACAGGGTCGGTATTCACCCCTCCACTTT
size: many; V: TRBV24-1; J: TRBJ2-1; D: TRBD2; CDR3: CATSDLKRREGGVYEQFF; DNA: TGTGCCACCAGTGATTTGAAACGACGGGAGGGCGGAGTCTATGAGCAGTTCTTC
size: .; V: TRBV18; J: TRBJ1-3; D: TRBD1; CDR3: CATGGGGSSGNTIYF; DNA: TGTGCCACCGGAGGGGGCGGAAGCTCTGGAAACACCATATATTTT
size: many; V: TRBV5-1; J: TRBJ2-5; D: .; CDR3: CASSRGYQETQYF; DNA: TGTGCCAGCAGCCGGGGGTACCAAGAGACCCAGTACTTC
size: few; V: TRBV7-9; J: TRBJ2-4; D: .; CDR3: CASSPGTSPNIQYF; DNA: TGTGCCAGCAGCCCTGGGACGAGCCCGAACATTCAGTACTTC
size: .; V: TRBV10-3; J: TRBJ1-1; D: .; CDR3: CAIRTRDQAFF; DNA: TGTGCCATCAGGACCAGGGATCAAGCTTTCTTT
size: many; V: TRBV20-1; J: TRBJ2-1; D: TRBD2; CDR3: CSAGTSGSDEQFF; DNA: TGCAGTGCGGGGACTAGCGGGAGCGATGAGCAGTTCTTC
size: many; V: TRBV6-1; J: TRBJ1-1; D: .; CDR3: CASSEYEGTEAFF; DNA: TGTGCCAGCAGTGAATATGAGGGCACTGAAGCTTTCTTT
size: few; V: TRBV30; J: TRBJ2-7; D: .; CDR3: CAWSVPGPPYEQYF; DNA: TGTGCCTGGAGTGTACCCGGGCCCCCCTACGAGCAGTACTTC
size: .; V: TRBV10-3; J: TRBJ1-2; D: .; CDR3: CAIYQTGEGYGYTF; DNA: TGTGCCATCTATCAGACGGGGGAGGGCTATGGCTACACCTTC
size: many; V: TRBV20-1; J: TRBJ2-1; D: TRBD2; CDR3: CSARGTSGSLGEQFF; DNA: TGCAGTGCTAGAGGGACTAGCGGGAGTTTGGGTGAGCAGTTCTTC
size: few; V: TRBV7-8; J: TRBJ1-6; D: .; CDR3: CASSLALGDKPLHF; DNA: TGTGCCAGCAGCTTAGCGTTAGGGGACAAACCCCTCCACTTT
size: few; V: TRBV15; J: TRBJ1-4; D: .; CDR3: CATHDRRNEKLFF; DNA: TGTGCCACTCACGACAGGAGGAATGAAAAACTGTTTTTT
size: few; V: TRBV19; J: TRBJ2-1; D: TRBD2; CDR3: CASKATTSGYNEQFF; DNA: TGTGCCAGTAAGGCGACGACTAGCGGTTACAATGAGCAGTTCTTC
size: many; V: TRBV12-3/TRBV12-4; J: TRBJ2-1; D: TRBD2; CDR3: CASSPRSGSGGSYNEQFF; DNA: TGTGCCAGCAGTCCGCGGAGCGGGAGCGGGGGCTCCTACAATGAGCAGTTCTTC
size: many; V: TRBV30; J: TRBJ2-2; D: TRBD2; CDR3: CAWSLRGAQVGELFF; DNA: TGTGCCTGGAGTCTGCGGGGGGCGCAGGTCGGGGAGCTGTTTTTT
size: few; V: TRBV7-2; J: TRBJ2-7; D: .; CDR3: CASRSGGTYEQYF; DNA: TGTGCCAGCAGGTCAGGGGGGACTTACGAGCAGTACTTC
size: .; V: TRBV5-1; J: TRBJ2-7; D: .; CDR3: CASSLAGRNTYEQYF; DNA: TGCGCCAGCAGCTTGGCCGGACGGAATACCTACGAGCAGTACTTC
size: few; V: TRBV6-2/TRBV6-3; J: TRBJ2-6; D: TRBD1; CDR3: CASSLRTGLFSGANVLTF; DNA: TGTGCCAGCAGTTTGCGGACAGGGCTTTTCTCTGGGGCCAACGTCCTGACTTTC
size: many; V: TRBV7-2; J: TRBJ2-5; D: .; CDR3: CASSLILEETQYF; DNA: TGTGCCAGCAGCTTAATCTTGGAAGAGACCCAGTACTTC